Listed here are 30 T cell receptor beta chains from one sample, sequenced in a study of blood T cells in healthy people across ages. It was with a sample-barcoded 5' primer and a J-beta primer mix that a second PCR of roughly 6 to 11 cycles was run. TCRdb reanalysed the 5' RACE reads using MiXCR and keeps one entry per CDR3 protein. Of more than 650,000 distinct CDR3 sequences in the sample, about 20% were seen once. Sequenced sample: blood. The receptor source for this set is a man in his 70s in good health.

J is TRBJ2-3 and V is TRBV28, with D possibly being TRBD1 (5 bases). Trimming pared 2 bases from V and 2 bases from J, leaving 11 bases between. CDR1 is MDHEN and CDR2 is SYDVKM in the germline V gene. The CDR3 runs to 15 residues. CDR3 bases: TGTGCCAGCAGTTTAGCCCAGGGAAACACAGATACGCAGTATTTT. This sequence encodes CASSLAQGNTDTQYF.

V is TRBV29-1 and J is TRBJ2-1, with TRBD1 as a possible D gene (6 bases). Germline V gives CDR1 SQVTM, CDR2 ANQGSEA. Trimming pared 4 bases from V and 0 bases from J, leaving 7 bases between. The CDR3 consists of 13 residues. The DNA for the CDR3 is TGCAGCGTTGTACAGGGCTCCTACAATGAGCAGTTCTTC. Protein sequence: CSVVQGSYNEQFF.

The V and J genes are TRBV6-2 or TRBV6-3 and TRBJ2-1, with 10 bases matching TRBD2. The CDR3 loop spans 20 amino acids. Germline V gene data show CDR1 as MNHEY and CDR2 as SVGEGT. Losses at the gene ends were 5 bases for V and 0 bases for J; bases not matched to a gene: 16. The CDR3 DNA reads TGTGCCAGCAGTGCGCGTAGCGGGGGGCGGGGTTCCAGCTCCTACAATGAGCAGTTCTTC. Its protein product is CASSARSGGRGSSSYNEQFF.

This chain joins TRBV20-1 and TRBJ2-1; D uncertain. Germline V lookup: CDR1 DFQATT, CDR2 SNEGSKA (reference sequence). The CDR3 contains 17 residues. V lost 1 base, J lost 0 bases, and 16 bases lay in between. The DNA for the CDR3 is TGCAGTGCTAGAGCTCCAGAGCAGTTGAGCTCCTACAATGAGCAGTTCTTC. Amino acid sequence: CSARAPEQLSSYNEQFF.

The chain couples TRBV6-6 to TRBJ2-1, with a weak D call TRBD1 (6 bases). The J call may be in error: the DNA end matches TRBJ2-7 better. This CDR3 has 15 amino acids. CDR1 and CDR2 from the germline V gene are MNHNY and SVGAGI (reference sequence). The CDR3 bases are TGTGCCAGCAGTTACTCACAGGGAGCATCCTACGAGCAGTACGTC. This codes for CASSYSQGASYEQYV.

This clonotype was observed a handful of times. The chain uses TRBV2 and TRBJ2-7, with D possibly matching TRBD1 (6 bases). Per the germline V gene, CDR1 is SNHLY and CDR2 is FYNNEI. The CDR3 sequence is 13 residues long. V was cut by 4 bases and J by 3 bases, with 10 bases left in between. CDR3 in DNA: TGTGCCAGCAGTGGGGACATCCGCTACGAGCAGTACTTC. It is translated as CASSGDIRYEQYF.

The V and J genes are TRBV7-2 and TRBJ1-1, with a possible D match to TRBD1 (6 bases). V was trimmed by 0 bases and J by 3 bases, leaving 8 bases between them. The germline V gene has CDR1 SGHTA and CDR2 FQGNSA. This CDR3 region has 14 residues. CDR3 bases: TGTGCCAGCAGCTTAGCCGGGGGCTACACTGAAGCTTTCTTT. Translated: CASSLAGGYTEAFF.

V usage is TRBV25-1 and J usage is TRBJ2-1; D could derive from TRBD1 or TRBD2 (5 bases each). V was pared by 8 bases and J by 16 bases, with 18 bases between. The CDR3 loop spans 11 amino acids. Germline values: CDR1 MGHDK, CDR2 SYGVNS. The CDR3 protein is CASGTWDTQFF. The CDR3 DNA is TGTGCCAGCGGGACGTGGGATACGCAATTCTTC.

This chain uses TRBV27 with TRBJ1-3; 8 nucleotides match TRBD1. There are 17 residues in the CDR3. V lost 8 bases, J lost 0 bases, and 12 bases stayed unmatched. Per germline, CDR1 MNHEY and CDR2 SMNVEV (reference sequence). The CDR3, as DNA: TGTGCCAGCGGGGCCGGACAGGGCCCAATCTCTGGAAACACCATATATTTT. It specifies CASGAGQGPISGNTIYF.

CDR3 coding DNA: TGTGCCAGCAGCTTAAAAGCGGAAGGGCAGTATTTT. Translated, it gives CASSLKAEGQYF. The chain uses TRBV7-9 and TRBJ2-3, with D possibly TRBD2 on 5 matching bases. Germline values: CDR1 SEHNR, CDR2 FQNEAQ (reference sequence). The V end was cut by 2 bases, the J end by 11 bases, with 11 bases between. The CDR3 covers 12 residues.

A note on this clonotype: A much larger clone differs from this one at a single base, so this may be a read error. The rearrangement uses TRBV12-3 or TRBV12-4 and TRBJ2-3, with 7 positions matching TRBD2. CDR3 length: 12 residues. The CDR3 DNA follows: TGTGCCGGCAGCGGGACCGGGGATACGCAGTATTTT. This gives the protein CAGSGTGDTQYF.

The chain links TRBV29-1 to TRBJ1-2, with D maybe TRBD1 (6 bases). The germline CDR1 and CDR2 sequences are SQVTM and ANQGSEA. V was shortened by 3 bases and J by 5 bases, with 13 bases between the two germline ends. The CDR3 sequence is 13 residues long. CDR3 sequence: CSVDWRDNYGYTF. In nucleotides, the CDR3 is TGCAGCGTTGATTGGAGGGACAATTATGGCTACACCTTC.

The genes are TRBV5-5 and TRBJ1-5, with D possibly matching TRBD1 (5 bases). Germline CDR1 and CDR2: SGHKS and YYEKEE (reference sequence). Trimming took 0 bases from V and 11 from J, leaving 21 bases between them. This CDR3 comprises 16 residues. The CDR3 DNA reads as TGTGCCAGCAGCTTGGTAACTTCGGGACGGGGGTCGGCCCAGCATTTT. It is translated as CASSLVTSGRGSAQHF.

The CDR3 spells CASSRGGQGMNTEAFF. The DNA for the CDR3 is TGTGCCAGCAGTCGAGGGGGGCAGGGGATGAACACTGAAGCTTTCTTT. J is TRBJ1-1 and V is TRBV12-3 or TRBV12-4; possible D gene TRBD1, 6 bases. This CDR3 region has 16 residues. V lost 5 bases and J 0 bases, leaving 16 bases between the germline ends.

The chain combines TRBV18 with TRBJ1-3; D might be TRBD1 (6 bases). Trimming stripped 4 bases from V and 0 bases from J, with 22 bases between. CDR1 and CDR2 from the germline V gene are KGHSH and LQKENI. The CDR3 is 19 amino acids. CDR3 DNA: TGTGCCAGCTCACTAACACACGCGAGGGACATATACTCTGGAAACACCATATATTTT. Translation: CASSLTHARDIYSGNTIYF.

This chain links TRBV12-3 or TRBV12-4 with TRBJ1-5, with TRBD1 identical over 9 bases. There are 15 residues in the CDR3. The J segment lost 6 bases and the V segment lost 3 bases, leaving 6 bases of the junction unmatched. This CDR3 reads CASSLGQGKVQPQHF. The CDR3 coding sequence is TGTGCCAGCAGTTTGGGACAGGGTAAGGTTCAGCCCCAGCATTTT.

This clonotype was seen many times. This chain links TRBV5-1 with TRBJ2-5; D not certain. The CDR3 has 12 residues. Germline CDR1 SGHRS, CDR2 YFSETQ. The V and J ends lost 4 bases and 5 bases respectively, with 9 bases between them. DNA for the CDR3: TGCGCCAGCAGCGAGAAGGCGGAGACCCAGTACTTC. Its protein product is CASSEKAETQYF.

This clonotype was counted ten times or more. The V gene is TRBV10-3, the J gene TRBJ2-1, with D possibly matching TRBD2 (6 bases). The V and J ends lost 4 bases and 7 bases respectively, with 14 bases between them. Germline V CDR1 and CDR2: ENHRY, SYGVKD. This CDR3 has 14 residues. This CDR3 reads CAISVRELRNEQFF. The DNA for the CDR3 is TGTGCCATCAGTGTCCGGGAGCTAAGGAATGAGCAGTTCTTC.

V gene TRBV6-5 combines with J gene TRBJ2-5, with D possibly matching TRBD2 (5 bases). The V end lost 5 bases, the J end lost 5 bases, and 18 bases lay between the germline ends. There are 15 residues in the CDR3. Germline CDR1 MNHEY, CDR2 SVGAGI. Written as DNA, the CDR3 is TGTGCCAGCAGTACCATGCTACTAGGTCCGGAGACCCAGTACTTC. The encoded protein is CASSTMLLGPETQYF.

This clonotype was observed a handful of times. The chain carries TRBV6-6 and TRBJ2-5; TRBD1 agrees at 7 bases. The better agreement between TRBJ2-1 and the DNA end casts doubt on the J call. The CDR3 runs 15 residues. Germline V gene data show CDR1 as MNHNY and CDR2 as SVGAGI (reference sequence). The CDR3: CASSYPGQGVDEQFF. Written as DNA, the CDR3 is TGTGCCAGCAGTTACCCGGGGCAGGGGGTGGATGAGCAGTTCTTC.

This chain joins TRBV4-1 and TRBJ1-2; D gene uncertain. The CDR3 extends over 16 amino acids. The germline V gene has CDR1 MGHRA and CDR2 YSYEKL. V was shortened by 0 bases and J by 5 bases, with 16 bases between the two germline ends. The CDR3 nucleotides are TGCGCCAGCAGCCAAGATTCTCAGGTCTCTGGGTATGGCTACACCTTC. The encoded protein is CASSQDSQVSGYGYTF.

V is TRBV5-1 and J is TRBJ1-3, with 7 bases fitting TRBD1. V gave up 0 bases and J gave up 8 bases; unmatched junction bases: 11. This CDR3 has 16 residues. The germline V gene has CDR1 SGHRS and CDR2 YFSETQ. The CDR3 region is CASSLDRGSNLDTIYF. CDR3 sequence (DNA): TGCGCCAGCAGCTTGGACAGGGGATCTAATTTGGACACCATATATTTT.

The rearrangement uses TRBV29-1 and TRBJ1-5; 7 bases are shared with TRBD1. The CDR3 consists of 14 residues. From germline, CDR1 is SQVTM and CDR2 ANQGSEA. V trimming: 6 bases; J trimming: 2 bases; junction bases outside the gene matches: 7. CDR3 nucleotides: TGCAGCGTGGGACAGTCTGGTGGCAATCAGCCCCAGCATTTT. It translates to CSVGQSGGNQPQHF.

This clonotype has only a few counts. This rearrangement joins TRBV6-2 or TRBV6-3 to TRBJ1-2, with 9 bases lining up with TRBD1. The V gene's germline CDR1 is MNHEY and CDR2 SVGEGT. V trimming: 5 bases; J trimming: 6 bases; junction bases outside the gene matches: 7. The CDR3 totals 14 residues. The CDR3 sequence is CASSHWTGENGYTF. The CDR3 nucleotides read TGTGCCAGCAGTCATTGGACAGGGGAAAATGGCTACACCTTC.

There are many counts of this clonotype. The V call is TRBV12-3 or TRBV12-4, the J call TRBJ1-1; D gene unclear. Trimming took 0 bases from V and 0 from J, leaving 5 bases between them. This CDR3 is built from 14 residues. CDR3 in amino acids: CASSLAGVNTEAFF. The CDR3 nucleotides read TGTGCCAGCAGTTTAGCGGGCGTGAACACTGAAGCTTTCTTT.

The chain is built from TRBV9 and TRBJ1-2, with D hard to call. V dropped 1 base and J dropped 1 base, with 11 bases sitting between them. Germline V lookup: CDR1 SGDLS, CDR2 YYNGEE. CDR3 length: 15 amino acids. CDR3 in DNA: TGTGCCAGCAGCGTAAGGGCAATGAATAACTATGGCTACACCTTC. Amino acid sequence: CASSVRAMNNYGYTF.

The chain combines TRBV5-1 with TRBJ2-3; 7 bases are a match to TRBD2. Germline trimming cut 3 bases from V and 3 bases from J; bases unmatched to any gene: 16. The CDR3 has 18 residues. Per germline, CDR1 SGHRS and CDR2 YFSETQ. CDR3 nucleotides: TGCGCCAGCAGCTCGGATCAATTAAGCGGGGCAGTTACAGATACGCAGTATTTT. It codes for CASSSDQLSGAVTDTQYF.

The chain employs TRBV7-7 and TRBJ2-1; no reliable D call. CDR1 is SSHAT and CDR2 is FNYEAQ in the germline V gene (reference sequence). CDR3 size: 13 residues. Between the trimmed V and J ends, which lost 3 bases and 10 bases, there was a span of 13 bases. The CDR3 sequence is CASSLGPLREQFF. CDR3 sequence (DNA): TGTGCCAGCAGCTTGGGCCCCCTCCGAGAGCAGTTCTTC.

V gene TRBV12-3 or TRBV12-4 combines with J gene TRBJ2-5, with 8 bases identical to TRBD1. With V trimmed by 5 bases and J by 5 bases, 1 base remained unmatched. The CDR3 totals 12 residues. The CDR3 nucleotides read TGTGCCAGCAGTACAGGGGGGGAGACCCAGTACTTC. Its translation: CASSTGGETQYF.

Concerning this clonotype: At one end the junction does not follow the germline gene, possibly because of a read error. This chain links TRBV7-9 with TRBJ2-5; D remains unclear. TRBJ2-1 matches the DNA end more closely, so the J call is doubtful. The CDR3 extends over 11 amino acids. Germline V gene sequence: CDR1 SEHNR, CDR2 FQNEAQ (reference sequence). The CDR3 DNA sequence: TGTACCAGCAGCTTCGATTATGAGCAGTTCTTC. This sequence encodes CTSSFDYEQFF.